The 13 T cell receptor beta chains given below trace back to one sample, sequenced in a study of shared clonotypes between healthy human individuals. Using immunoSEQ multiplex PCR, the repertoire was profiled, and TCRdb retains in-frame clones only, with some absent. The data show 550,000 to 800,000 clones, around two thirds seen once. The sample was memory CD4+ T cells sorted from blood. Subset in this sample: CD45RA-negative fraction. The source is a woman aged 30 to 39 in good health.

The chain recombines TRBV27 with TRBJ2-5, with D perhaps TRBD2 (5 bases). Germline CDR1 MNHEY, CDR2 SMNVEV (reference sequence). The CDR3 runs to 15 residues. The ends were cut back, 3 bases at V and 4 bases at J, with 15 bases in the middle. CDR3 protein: CASSFTRDASETQYF. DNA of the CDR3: TGTGCCAGCAGTTTCACTAGGGATGCTTCAGAGACCCAGTACTTC.

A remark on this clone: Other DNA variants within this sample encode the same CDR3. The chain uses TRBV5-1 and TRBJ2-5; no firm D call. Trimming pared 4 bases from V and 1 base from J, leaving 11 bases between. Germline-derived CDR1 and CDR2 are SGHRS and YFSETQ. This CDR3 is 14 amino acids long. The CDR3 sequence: CASSRDSSQETQYF. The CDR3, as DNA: TGCGCCAGCAGCCGCGACTCCTCCCAAGAGACCCAGTACTTC.

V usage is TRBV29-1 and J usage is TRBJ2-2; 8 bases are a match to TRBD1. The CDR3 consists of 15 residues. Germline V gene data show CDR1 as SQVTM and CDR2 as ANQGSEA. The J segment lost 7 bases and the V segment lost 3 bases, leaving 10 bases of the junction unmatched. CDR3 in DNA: TGCAGCGTTGAGGCGCAGGGGGCGGAGAGCGGGGAGCTGTTTTTT. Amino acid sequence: CSVEAQGAESGELFF.

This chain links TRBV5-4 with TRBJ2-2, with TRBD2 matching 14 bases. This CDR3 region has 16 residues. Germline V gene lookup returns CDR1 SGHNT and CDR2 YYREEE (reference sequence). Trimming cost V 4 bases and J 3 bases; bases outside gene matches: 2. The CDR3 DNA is TGTGCCAGCAGCAGACTAGCGGGAGGGTACACCGGGGAGCTGTTTTTT. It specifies CASSRLAGGYTGELFF.

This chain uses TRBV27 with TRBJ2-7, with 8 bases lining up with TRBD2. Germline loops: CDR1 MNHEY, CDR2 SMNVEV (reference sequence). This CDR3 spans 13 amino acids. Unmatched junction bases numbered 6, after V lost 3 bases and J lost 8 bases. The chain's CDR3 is CASSFKREYQQYF. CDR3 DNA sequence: TGTGCCAGCAGTTTCAAGCGGGAGTATCAGCAGTACTTC.

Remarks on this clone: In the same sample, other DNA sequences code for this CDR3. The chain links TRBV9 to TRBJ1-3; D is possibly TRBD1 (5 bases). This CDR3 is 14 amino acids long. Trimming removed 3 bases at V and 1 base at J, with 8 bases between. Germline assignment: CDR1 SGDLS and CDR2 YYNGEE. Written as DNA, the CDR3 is TGTGCCAGCAGCGGCCGGGGGTCTGGAAACACCATATATTTT. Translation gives CASSGRGSGNTIYF. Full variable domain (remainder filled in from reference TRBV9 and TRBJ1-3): DSGVTQTPKHLITATGQRVTLRCSPRSGDLSVYWYQQSLDQGLQFLIQYYNGEERAKGNILERFSAQQFPDLHSELNLSSLELGDSALYFCASSGRGSGNTIYFGEGSWLTVV.

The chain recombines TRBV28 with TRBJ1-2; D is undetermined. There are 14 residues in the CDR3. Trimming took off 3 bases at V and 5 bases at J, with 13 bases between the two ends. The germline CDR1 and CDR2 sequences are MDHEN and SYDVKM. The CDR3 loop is CASSLVGLSYGYTF. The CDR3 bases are TGTGCCAGCAGTTTGGTAGGGTTATCTTATGGCTACACCTTC.

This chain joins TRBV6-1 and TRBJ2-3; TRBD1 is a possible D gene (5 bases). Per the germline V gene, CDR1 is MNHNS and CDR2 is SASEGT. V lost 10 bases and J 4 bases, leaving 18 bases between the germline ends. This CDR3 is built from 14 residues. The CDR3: CAMDQGSGADTQYF. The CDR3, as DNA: TGTGCCATGGACCAGGGATCGGGCGCAGATACGCAGTATTTT.

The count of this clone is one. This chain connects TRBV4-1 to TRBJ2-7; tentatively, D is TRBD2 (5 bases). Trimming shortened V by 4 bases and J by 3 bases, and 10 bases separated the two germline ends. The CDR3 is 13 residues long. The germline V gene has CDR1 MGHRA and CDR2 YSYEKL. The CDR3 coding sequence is TGCGCCAGCAGCCCGTCGGAGGACTACGAGCAGTACTTC. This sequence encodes CASSPSEDYEQYF.

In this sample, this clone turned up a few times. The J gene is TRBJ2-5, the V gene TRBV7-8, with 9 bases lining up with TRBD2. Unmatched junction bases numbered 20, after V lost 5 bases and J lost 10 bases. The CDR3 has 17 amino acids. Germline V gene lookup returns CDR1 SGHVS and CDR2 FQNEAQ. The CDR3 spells CASSVQTASGVQWDQYF. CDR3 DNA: TGTGCCAGCAGCGTCCAGACAGCTAGCGGGGTCCAATGGGACCAGTACTTC.

This chain's CDR3 is CASSLQFGRTVGNTIYF. CDR3 DNA sequence: TGTGCCAGCAGCTTACAATTCGGTCGGACAGTTGGAAACACCATATATTTT. This chain connects TRBV11-2 to TRBJ1-3; D is possibly TRBD1 (6 bases). Germline V CDR1 and CDR2: SGHAT, FQNNGV. Trimming stripped 2 bases from V and 3 bases from J, with 17 bases between. The CDR3 totals 17 residues.

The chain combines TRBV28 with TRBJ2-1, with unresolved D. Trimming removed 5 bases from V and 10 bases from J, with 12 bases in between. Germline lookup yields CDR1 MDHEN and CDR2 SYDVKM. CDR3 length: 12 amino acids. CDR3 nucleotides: TGTGCCAGCAGTACAACAAGAAGAGAGCAGTTCTTC. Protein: CASSTTRREQFF.

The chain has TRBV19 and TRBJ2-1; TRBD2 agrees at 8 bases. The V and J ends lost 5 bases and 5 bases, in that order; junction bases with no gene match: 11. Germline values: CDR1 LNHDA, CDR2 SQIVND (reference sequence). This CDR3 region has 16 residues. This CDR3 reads CASSAPGRGVNNEQFF. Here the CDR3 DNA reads TGTGCCAGTAGTGCCCCTGGGCGGGGGGTAAACAATGAGCAGTTCTTC.